These 29 T cell receptor beta chains originate from one sample sequenced in a study of CD8+ T cells in alopecia areata. Reverse transcribed after extraction, RNA yielded cDNA as the sequencing template. Assay: immunoSEQ multiplex PCR; the TCRdb copy retains only in-frame clones and omits some. This sample has approximately 280,000 clones, with about 62% found just once. As for treatment: oral pan-JAK inhibitor, 5-10 mg twice daily. Sequenced here: CD4+ T cells sorted from blood, sampled at week 24, from a patient treated with tofacitinib. The receptors shown here come from a human donor with alopecia areata.

This clone has a handful of counts. The V gene is TRBV10-3, the J gene TRBJ1-1, with 7 bases identical to TRBD1. The CDR3 loop spans 15 amino acids. Unmatched junction bases numbered 2, after V lost 0 bases and J lost 1 base. Germline V lookup: CDR1 ENHRY, CDR2 SYGVKD. The CDR3 region has the DNA TGTGCCATCAGTGAGTCGACAGGGAAGAACACTGAAGCTTTCTTT. Amino acids: CAISESTGKNTEAFF.

The V call is TRBV7-9, the J call TRBJ1-2; TRBD1 agrees at 8 bases. This CDR3 is 15 amino acids long. Losses at the gene ends were 5 bases for V and 4 bases for J; bases not matched to a gene: 9. Germline CDR1 SEHNR, CDR2 FQNEAQ (reference sequence). The CDR3 DNA reads as TGTGCCAGCAGCGAGCGTTCCAGGGGGCCCTATGGCTACACCTTC. It yields the protein CASSERSRGPYGYTF.

This clone was detected a few times. V is TRBV29-1 and J is TRBJ1-3; a possible D gene is TRBD1 (6 bases). The CDR3 sequence is 12 residues long. Trimming left V 7 bases short and J 4 bases short, with 11 bases between. Germline values: CDR1 SQVTM, CDR2 ANQGSEA. The CDR3 DNA is TGCAGCGCGGACAGCCAGGGAAACACCATATATTTT. This translates into CSADSQGNTIYF.

The rearrangement uses TRBV28 and TRBJ2-3, with 7 bases matching TRBD1. The CDR3 length is 15 residues. With 6 bases clipped from V and 1 base from J, the junction kept 7 bases outside the gene matches. The V gene's germline CDR1 is MDHEN and CDR2 SYDVKM. In DNA form, the CDR3 reads TGTGCCAGCAGAGATACAGGGGACCGCACAGATACGCAGTATTTT. This translates into CASRDTGDRTDTQYF.

This chain joins TRBV4-1 and TRBJ2-3; 9 nucleotides line up with TRBD1. The CDR3 sequence is 17 residues long. CDR1 and CDR2 from the germline V gene are MGHRA and YSYEKL. Losses at the gene ends were 1 base for V and 7 bases for J; bases not matched to a gene: 12. The chain's CDR3 is CASSQVPWDRVRNTQYF. In nucleotides, the CDR3 is TGCGCCAGCAGCCAAGTGCCGTGGGACAGGGTGAGGAATACGCAGTATTTT.

V gene TRBV25-1 combines with J gene TRBJ2-3, with 7 bases matching TRBD1. The CDR3 covers 15 residues. Germline lookup yields CDR1 MGHDK and CDR2 SYGVNS. With V trimmed by 6 bases and J by 2 bases, 8 bases remained unmatched. The CDR3: CASSTGQALTDTQYF. For the CDR3, the DNA is TGTGCCAGCAGCACCGGACAGGCCCTCACAGATACGCAGTATTTT.

The V and J genes are TRBV9 and TRBJ2-7, with D maybe TRBD2 (6 bases). The germline V and J ends were trimmed by 4 bases and 4 bases, with 12 bases remaining between them. The CDR3 runs to 13 residues. Per the germline V gene, CDR1 is SGDLS and CDR2 is YYNGEE. CDR3 residues: CASSRRDQYEQYF. The CDR3 nucleotides read TGTGCCAGCAGCCGGAGGGACCAATACGAGCAGTACTTC.

This clone was seen only once. J is TRBJ1-2 and V is TRBV29-1, with TRBD1 matching over 8 bases. Looked up from germline, CDR1 is SQVTM and CDR2 is ANQGSEA. This CDR3 has 12 residues. V was clipped by 3 bases and J by 6 bases; unmatched bases: 3. In DNA form, the CDR3 reads TGCAGCGTTGATTCGGGACAGGATGGCTACACCTTC. As protein: CSVDSGQDGYTF.

The gene calls are TRBV6-6 and TRBJ2-7; no clear D. The germline CDR1 and CDR2 sequences are MNHNY and SVGAGI (reference sequence). The CDR3 is 12 residues long. Trimming shortened V by 7 bases and J by 4 bases, and 11 bases separated the two germline ends. The CDR3 loop is CASIEPQYEQYF. In DNA form, the CDR3 reads TGTGCCAGCATTGAGCCCCAATACGAGCAGTACTTC.

CDR3 nucleotides: TGTGCCACCAGCCCCCGTGGGTACGAGCAGTACTTC. It codes for CATSPRGYEQYF. This chain uses TRBV15 with TRBJ2-7; no definite D call. Looked up from germline, CDR1 is LNHNV and CDR2 is YYDKDF (reference sequence). Trimming removed 5 bases at V and 4 bases at J, with 9 bases between. The CDR3 consists of 12 residues. The complete variable domain, with remaining parts taken from reference TRBV15 and TRBJ2-7, reads DAMVIQNPRYQVTQFGKPVTLSCSQTLNHNVMYWYQQKSSQAPKLLFHYYDKDFNNEADTPDNFQSRRPNTSFCFLDIRSPGLGDTAMYLCATSPRGYEQYFGPGTRLTVT.

This clone was observed a few times. The rearrangement links TRBV7-9 to TRBJ1-4; D is undetermined. V was shortened by 0 bases and J by 4 bases, with 12 bases between the two germline ends. Germline CDR1 and CDR2: SEHNR and FQNEAQ (reference sequence). The CDR3 has 16 residues. The CDR3 coding sequence is TGTGCCAGCAGCTTAGCGGTACGGCAGTTTAATGAAAAACTGTTTTTT. Its protein product is CASSLAVRQFNEKLFF.

The J gene is TRBJ1-2, the V gene TRBV5-5; 10 positions agree with TRBD1. CDR1 SGHKS and CDR2 YYEKEE come from the germline V gene (reference sequence). The junction had 5 bases not matched to a gene; V was cut back by 0 bases and J by 0 bases. The CDR3 covers 17 residues. The CDR3 protein is CASSLGPGTGANYGYTF. The DNA of the CDR3 is TGTGCCAGCAGCTTGGGCCCCGGGACAGGGGCTAACTATGGCTACACCTTC.

V is TRBV29-1 and J is TRBJ2-3, with 9 bases matching TRBD2. The junction had 11 bases not matched to a gene; V was cut back by 3 bases and J by 4 bases. Germline CDR1 and CDR2: SQVTM and ANQGSEA. The CDR3 loop spans 16 amino acids. The CDR3 bases are TGCAGCGTTGAGGGCGTTGGCGGGGGGGCCTCAGATACGCAGTATTTT. It encodes CSVEGVGGGASDTQYF.

The chain carries TRBV4-1 and TRBJ1-2; 8 nucleotides line up with TRBD1. CDR3 length equals 15 residues. Trimming took 3 bases from V and 8 from J; bases not matched to a gene: 11. Per the germline V gene, CDR1 is MGHRA and CDR2 is YSYEKL. CDR3 sequence: CASSQGGTGVRGYTF. Written as DNA, the CDR3 is TGCGCCAGCAGCCAGGGCGGGACAGGAGTGAGGGGCTACACCTTC.

The chain uses TRBV15 and TRBJ2-5; D uncertain. The CDR3 loop spans 14 amino acids. Germline CDR1 reads LNHNV; CDR2 reads YYDKDF (reference sequence). Trimming pared 0 bases from V and 4 bases from J, leaving 9 bases between. The CDR3 DNA is TGTGCCACCAGCAGAGATTCAGTGGGAGAGACCCAGTACTTC. Translation gives CATSRDSVGETQYF.

The rearrangement uses TRBV30 and TRBJ1-1; unclear D gene. There are 13 residues in the CDR3. Trimming cost V 0 bases and J 0 bases, with 5 bases left between them. Germline V gene data show CDR1 as GTSNPN and CDR2 as SVGIG (reference sequence). The DNA of the CDR3 is TGTGCCTGGAGTGTGGGCATGAACACTGAAGCTTTCTTT. Encoded protein: CAWSVGMNTEAFF.

This rearrangement joins TRBV5-6 to TRBJ2-2; no firm D call. The V end lost 1 base, the J end lost 0 bases, and 4 bases lay between the germline ends. The CDR3 is 14 residues long. Germline V CDR1 and CDR2: SGHDT, YYEEEE. The CDR3 spells CASSLSANTGELFF. CDR3 in DNA: TGTGCCAGCAGCTTGTCAGCGAACACCGGGGAGCTGTTTTTT. The full variable domain, in which reference TRBV5-6 and TRBJ2-2 provide the parts outside the CDR3, is DAGVTQSPTHLIKTRGQQVTLRCSPKSGHDTVSWYQQALGQGPQFIFQYYEEEERQRGNFPDRFSGHQFPNYSSELNVNALLLGDSALYLCASSLSANTGELFFGEGSRLTVL.

The CDR3 nucleotides read TGTGCCAGCAGCCACCCCTCGACTCTTCACAATGAGCAGTTCTTC. It specifies CASSHPSTLHNEQFF. The chain employs TRBV6-6 and TRBJ2-1, with D hard to call. V shed 6 bases and J shed 5 bases, with 17 bases lying between them. The CDR3 has 15 amino acids. CDR1 and CDR2 (germline): MNHNY, SVGAGI (reference sequence).

This clone was found a few times. This chain connects TRBV11-2 to TRBJ2-3; no firm D call. This CDR3 is built from 14 residues. Trimming cost V 0 bases and J 0 bases, with 4 bases left between them. Looked up from germline, CDR1 is SGHAT and CDR2 is FQNNGV. CDR3 protein: CASSLDRSTDTQYF. CDR3 coding DNA: TGTGCCAGCAGCTTAGATCGAAGCACAGATACGCAGTATTTT.

This clone was detected once. The chain has TRBV30 and TRBJ2-7, with D uncertain. The length of the CDR3 is 12 residues. V lost 2 bases, J lost 2 bases, and 7 bases lay in between. The germline gives CDR1 GTSNPN, CDR2 SVGIG (reference sequence). CDR3: CAWSPSPYEQYF. The CDR3 nucleotides read TGTGCCTGGAGTCCCAGCCCCTACGAGCAGTACTTC.

This clone was seen only a few times. The J gene is TRBJ2-1, the V gene TRBV7-9, with 15 bases identical to TRBD2. Germline-derived CDR1 and CDR2 are SEHNR and FQNEAQ (reference sequence). The CDR3 is 18 residues long. V lost 4 bases, J lost 1 base, and 5 bases stayed unmatched. For the CDR3, the DNA is TGTGCCAGCAGCTCCAGGACTAGCGGGGGGGCTTCCTACAATGAGCAGTTCTTC. Amino acid sequence: CASSSRTSGGASYNEQFF. Variable domain in full (rest from reference TRBV7-9 and TRBJ2-1): DTGVSQNPRHKITKRGQNVTFRCDPISEHNRLYWYRQTLGQGPEFLTYFQNEAQLEKSRLLSDRFSAERPKGSFSTLEIQRTEQGDSAMYLCASSSRTSGGASYNEQFFGPGTRLTVL.

There are a few counts of this clone. J is TRBJ2-4 and V is TRBV19; D may match TRBD1 or TRBD2 (5 bases each). Trimming shortened V by 4 bases and J by 11 bases, and 18 bases separated the two germline ends. Germline CDR1 LNHDA, CDR2 SQIVND (reference sequence). This CDR3 contains 14 residues. The CDR3 spells CASSTGRDRSLQYF. CDR3 sequence (DNA): TGTGCCAGTAGTACGGGACGAGACAGATCCCTTCAGTACTTC.

The CDR3: CAISEFSGATDTQYF. The CDR3 DNA sequence: TGTGCCATCAGTGAGTTCAGCGGGGCCACAGATACGCAGTATTTT. J is TRBJ2-3 and V is TRBV10-3, with 7 nucleotides matching TRBD2. With V trimmed by 1 base and J by 2 bases, 3 bases remained unmatched. CDR1 is ENHRY, CDR2 SYGVKD, per germline. The CDR3 is 15 amino acids.

The V and J genes are TRBV27 and TRBJ1-2; D ambiguous. The germline V and J ends were trimmed by 2 bases and 3 bases, with 7 bases remaining between them. Germline loops: CDR1 MNHEY, CDR2 SMNVEV (reference sequence). This CDR3 has 13 amino acids. Written as DNA, the CDR3 is TGTGCCAGCAGTTTAGAGGGCTACTATGGCTACACCTTC. It specifies CASSLEGYYGYTF.

The chain recombines TRBV30 with TRBJ2-1; a possible D gene is TRBD1 (5 bases). The germline V and J ends were trimmed by 2 bases and 3 bases, with 17 bases remaining between them. The CDR3 has 16 amino acids. The germline V gene encodes CDR1 GTSNPN and CDR2 SVGIG (reference sequence). The CDR3 sequence: CAWSRVVGASYNEQFF. The CDR3 DNA sequence: TGTGCCTGGAGTAGGGTGGTAGGGGCGAGCTACAATGAGCAGTTCTTC.

V gene TRBV29-1 combines with J gene TRBJ2-3; TRBD2 is a possible D gene (6 bases). Trimming took 7 bases from V and 9 from J, leaving 11 bases between them. The CDR3 has 10 amino acids. The germline V gene encodes CDR1 SQVTM and CDR2 ANQGSEA. CDR3 in DNA: TGCAGCGACACCGGAGGGACGCAGTATTTT. Translation: CSDTGGTQYF.

This clone was seen more than once but under ten times. The chain combines TRBV9 with TRBJ2-2; 9 bases map to TRBD1. V lost 0 bases, J lost 5 bases, and 5 bases stayed unmatched. The CDR3 spans 16 residues. Germline V gene data show CDR1 as SGDLS and CDR2 as YYNGEE. The CDR3 reads CASSVGDRVSTGELFF. The CDR3 DNA follows: TGTGCCAGCAGCGTAGGGGACAGGGTATCGACCGGGGAGCTGTTTTTT.

The chain recombines TRBV27 with TRBJ1-1; TRBD1 agrees at 7 bases. The CDR3 extends over 15 amino acids. V shed 5 bases and J 1 base; nucleotides not matched to a gene: 7. Germline V CDR1 and CDR2: MNHEY, SMNVEV (reference sequence). This chain's CDR3 is CASSTYRGRNTEAFF. The CDR3, as DNA: TGTGCCAGCAGTACCTACAGGGGTCGGAACACTGAAGCTTTCTTT.

This clone was found a few times. The chain is built from TRBV28 and TRBJ2-5; 7 bases line up with TRBD1. V lost 1 base and J lost 3; bases outside the gene matches: 2. Germline values: CDR1 MDHEN, CDR2 SYDVKM. There are 14 residues in the CDR3. CDR3: CASSLSGQKETQYF. In DNA form, the CDR3 reads TGTGCCAGCAGTTTATCGGGACAGAAAGAGACCCAGTACTTC.